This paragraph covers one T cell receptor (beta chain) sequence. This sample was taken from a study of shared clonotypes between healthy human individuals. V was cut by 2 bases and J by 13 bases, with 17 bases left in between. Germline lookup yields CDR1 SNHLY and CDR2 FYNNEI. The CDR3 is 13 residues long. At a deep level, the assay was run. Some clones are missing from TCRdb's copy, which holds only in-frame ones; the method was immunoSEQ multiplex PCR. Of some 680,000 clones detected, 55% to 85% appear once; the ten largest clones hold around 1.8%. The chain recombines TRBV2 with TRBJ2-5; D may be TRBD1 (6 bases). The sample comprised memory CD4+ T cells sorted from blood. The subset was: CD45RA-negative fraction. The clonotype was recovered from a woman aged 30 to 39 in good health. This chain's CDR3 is CASSEQQGRPWYF. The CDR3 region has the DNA TGTGCCAGCAGTGAACAACAGGGAAGGCCCTGGTACTTC.